This record concerns one T cell receptor beta chain sequence. Roughly 0.45 to 1 ug RNA was reverse transcribed with random hexamers. TCR beta CDR3 was amplified by immunoSEQ covering 54 Vbeta and 13 Jbeta. In TCRdb, the immunoSEQ multiplex PCR reads were re-called with MiXCR into one record per CDR3 protein. The sample lists about 150,000 distinct CDR3 sequences; 95% to 96% were seen once. The data originate from a study of CD8 T cells in Susac syndrome. The CDR3 length is 15 residues. The J segment lost 4 bases and the V segment lost 6 bases, leaving 13 bases of the junction unmatched. Germline V lookup: CDR1 DFQATT, CDR2 SNEGSKA (reference sequence). CD8+ and CD4+ T cells from blood underwent TCR beta sequencing. Both CD4+ and CD8+ T cells were negatively isolated, and TEMRA cells underwent FACS enrichment.

The sequencing input was CD8+ T cells from PBMCs. The chain uses TRBV20-1 and TRBJ2-7, with 9 bases fitting TRBD2. The clonotype originates from a human donor with multiple sclerosis. The CDR3 sequence is CSARGASGARYEQYF. The CDR3 bases are TGCAGTGCCCGAGGCGCTAGCGGGGCGAGGTACGAGCAGTACTTC.